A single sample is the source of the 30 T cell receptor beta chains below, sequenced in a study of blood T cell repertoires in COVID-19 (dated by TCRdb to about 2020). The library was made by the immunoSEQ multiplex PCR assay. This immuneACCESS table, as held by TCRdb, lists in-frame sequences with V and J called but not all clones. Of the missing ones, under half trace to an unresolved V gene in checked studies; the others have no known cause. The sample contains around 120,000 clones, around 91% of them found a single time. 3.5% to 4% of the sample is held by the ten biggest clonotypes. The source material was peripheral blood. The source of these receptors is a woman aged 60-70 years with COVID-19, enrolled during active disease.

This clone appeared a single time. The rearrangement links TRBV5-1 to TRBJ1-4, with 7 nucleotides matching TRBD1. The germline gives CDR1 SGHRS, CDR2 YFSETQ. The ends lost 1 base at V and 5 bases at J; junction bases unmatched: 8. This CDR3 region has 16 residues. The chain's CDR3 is CASSLTTGVLNEKLFF. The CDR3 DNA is TGCGCCAGCAGCTTGACAACAGGGGTCCTCAATGAAAAACTGTTTTTT.

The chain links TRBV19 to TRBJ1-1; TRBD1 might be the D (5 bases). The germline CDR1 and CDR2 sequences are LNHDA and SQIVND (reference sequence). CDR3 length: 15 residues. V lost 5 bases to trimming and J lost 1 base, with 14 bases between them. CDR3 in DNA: TGTGCCAGTAGTTGGACAAGACAGTCGAACACTGAAGCTTTCTTT. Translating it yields CASSWTRQSNTEAFF. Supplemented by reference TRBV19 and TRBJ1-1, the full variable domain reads DGGITQSPKYLFRKEGQNVTLSCEQNLNHDAMYWYRQDPGQGLRLIYYSQIVNDFQKGDIAEGYSVSREKKESFPLTVTSAQKNPTAFYLCASSWTRQSNTEAFFGQGTRLTVV.

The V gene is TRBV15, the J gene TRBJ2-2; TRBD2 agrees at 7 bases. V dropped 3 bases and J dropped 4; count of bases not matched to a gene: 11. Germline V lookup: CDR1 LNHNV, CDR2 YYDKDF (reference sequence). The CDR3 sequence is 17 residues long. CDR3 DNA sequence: TGTGCCACCAGCAGGGGAAGCGGGGATTGGGGCACCGGGGAGCTGTTTTTT. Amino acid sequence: CATSRGSGDWGTGELFF.

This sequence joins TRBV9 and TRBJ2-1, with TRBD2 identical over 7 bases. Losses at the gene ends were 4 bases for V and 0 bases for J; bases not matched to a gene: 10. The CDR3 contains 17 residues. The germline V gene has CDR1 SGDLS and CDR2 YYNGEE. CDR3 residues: CASSHGDYRSSYNEQFF. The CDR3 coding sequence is TGTGCCAGCAGCCACGGGGACTACCGAAGCTCCTACAATGAGCAGTTCTTC.

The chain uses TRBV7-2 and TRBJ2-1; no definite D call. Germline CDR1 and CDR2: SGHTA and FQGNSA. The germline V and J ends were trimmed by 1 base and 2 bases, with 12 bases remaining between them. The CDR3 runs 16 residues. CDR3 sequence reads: CASSLGAETTYNEQFF. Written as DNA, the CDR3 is TGTGCCAGCAGCTTAGGGGCAGAGACAACCTACAATGAGCAGTTCTTC.

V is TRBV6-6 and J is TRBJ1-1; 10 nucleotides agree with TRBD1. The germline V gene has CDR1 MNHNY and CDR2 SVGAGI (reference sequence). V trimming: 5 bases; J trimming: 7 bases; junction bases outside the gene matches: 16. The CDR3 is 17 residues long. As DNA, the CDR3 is TGTGCCAGCAGTCAAACGACAGGGGGCGGGAGAACAGGTGAAGCTTTCTTT. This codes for CASSQTTGGGRTGEAFF.

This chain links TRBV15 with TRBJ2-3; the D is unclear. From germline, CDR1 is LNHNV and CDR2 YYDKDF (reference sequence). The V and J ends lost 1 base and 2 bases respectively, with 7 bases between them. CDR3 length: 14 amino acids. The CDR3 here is CATSRVVLTDTQYF. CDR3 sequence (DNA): TGTGCCACCAGCAGAGTGGTACTCACAGATACGCAGTATTTT.

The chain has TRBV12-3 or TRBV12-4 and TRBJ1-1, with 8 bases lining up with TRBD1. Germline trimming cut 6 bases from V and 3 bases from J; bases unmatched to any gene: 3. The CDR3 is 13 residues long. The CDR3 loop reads CASRQGEDTEAFF. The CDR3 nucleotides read TGTGCCAGCAGACAGGGGGAAGACACTGAAGCTTTCTTT.

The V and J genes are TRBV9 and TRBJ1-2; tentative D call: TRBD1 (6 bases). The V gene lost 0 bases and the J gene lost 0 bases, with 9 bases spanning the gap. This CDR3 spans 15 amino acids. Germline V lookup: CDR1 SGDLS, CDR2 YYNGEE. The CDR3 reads CASSVATGSNYGYTF. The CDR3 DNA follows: TGTGCCAGCAGCGTAGCGACAGGCTCTAACTATGGCTACACCTTC.

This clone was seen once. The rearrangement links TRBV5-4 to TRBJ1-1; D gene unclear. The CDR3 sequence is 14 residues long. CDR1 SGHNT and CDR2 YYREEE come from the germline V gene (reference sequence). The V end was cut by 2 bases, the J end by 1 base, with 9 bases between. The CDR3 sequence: CASSLAATNTEAFF. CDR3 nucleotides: TGTGCCAGCAGCTTAGCGGCGACGAACACTGAAGCTTTCTTT. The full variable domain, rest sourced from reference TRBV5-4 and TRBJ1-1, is ETGVTQSPTHLIKTRGQQVTLRCSSQSGHNTVSWYQQALGQGPQFIFQYYREEENGRGNFPPRFSGLQFPNYSSELNVNALELDDSALYLCASSLAATNTEAFFGQGTRLTVV.

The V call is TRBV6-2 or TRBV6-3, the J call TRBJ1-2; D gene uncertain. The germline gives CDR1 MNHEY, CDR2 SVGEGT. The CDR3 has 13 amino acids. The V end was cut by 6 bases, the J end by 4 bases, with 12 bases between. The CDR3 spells CASSLHRGYGYTF. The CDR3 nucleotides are TGTGCCAGCAGCCTCCACCGCGGCTATGGCTACACCTTC.

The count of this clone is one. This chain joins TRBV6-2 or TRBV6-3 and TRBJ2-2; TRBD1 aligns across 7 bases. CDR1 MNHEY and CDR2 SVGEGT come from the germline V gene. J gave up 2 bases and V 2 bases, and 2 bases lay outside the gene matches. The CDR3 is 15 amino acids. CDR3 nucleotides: TGTGCCAGCAGTTACGGGACAGAAAACACCGGGGAGCTGTTTTTT. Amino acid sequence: CASSYGTENTGELFF.

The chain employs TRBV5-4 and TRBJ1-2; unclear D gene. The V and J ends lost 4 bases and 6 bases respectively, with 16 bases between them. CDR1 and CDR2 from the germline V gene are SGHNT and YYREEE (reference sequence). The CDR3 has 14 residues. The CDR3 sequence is CASSQNIAVHGYTF. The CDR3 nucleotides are TGTGCCAGCAGCCAAAATATCGCGGTTCATGGCTACACCTTC.

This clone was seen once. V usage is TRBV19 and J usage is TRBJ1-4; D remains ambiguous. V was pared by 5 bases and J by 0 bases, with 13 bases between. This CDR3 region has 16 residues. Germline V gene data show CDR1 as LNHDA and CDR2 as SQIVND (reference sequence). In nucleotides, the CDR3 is TGTGCCAGTAGTTGGACTGGCAGAGCAACTAATGAAAAACTGTTTTTT. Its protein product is CASSWTGRATNEKLFF.

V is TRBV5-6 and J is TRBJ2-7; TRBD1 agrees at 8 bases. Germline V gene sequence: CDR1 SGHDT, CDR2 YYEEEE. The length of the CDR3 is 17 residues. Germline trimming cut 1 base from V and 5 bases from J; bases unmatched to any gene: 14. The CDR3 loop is CASSLRVGAPGGDEQYF. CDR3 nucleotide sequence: TGTGCCAGCAGCTTGAGGGTTGGTGCCCCAGGGGGCGACGAGCAGTACTTC.

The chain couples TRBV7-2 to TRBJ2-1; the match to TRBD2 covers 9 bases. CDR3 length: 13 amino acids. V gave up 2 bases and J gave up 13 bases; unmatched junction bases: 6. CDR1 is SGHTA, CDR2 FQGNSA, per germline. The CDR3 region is CASSLIAGGPQFF. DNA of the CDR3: TGTGCCAGCAGCTTAATCGCGGGGGGGCCCCAGTTCTTC.

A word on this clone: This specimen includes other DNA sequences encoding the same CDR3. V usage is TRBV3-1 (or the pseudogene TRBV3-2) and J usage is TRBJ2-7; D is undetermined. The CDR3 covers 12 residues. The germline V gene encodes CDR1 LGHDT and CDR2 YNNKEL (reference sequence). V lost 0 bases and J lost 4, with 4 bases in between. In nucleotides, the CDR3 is TGTGCCAGCAGCCAAGACAATTACGAGCAGTACTTC. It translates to CASSQDNYEQYF.

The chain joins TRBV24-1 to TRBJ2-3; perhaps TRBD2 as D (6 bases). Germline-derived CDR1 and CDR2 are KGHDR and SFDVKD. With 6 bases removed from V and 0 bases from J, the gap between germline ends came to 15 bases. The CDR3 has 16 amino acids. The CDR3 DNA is TGTGCCACCAGTCGGGGCCGGGGGACCAGCACAGATACGCAGTATTTT. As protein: CATSRGRGTSTDTQYF.

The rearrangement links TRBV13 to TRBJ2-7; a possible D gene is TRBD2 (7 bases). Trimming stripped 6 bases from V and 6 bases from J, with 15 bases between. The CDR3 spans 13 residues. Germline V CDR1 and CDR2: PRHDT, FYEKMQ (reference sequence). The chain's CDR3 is CASSKGGLGEQYF. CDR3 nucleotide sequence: TGTGCCAGCAGTAAGGGGGGGTTGGGCGAGCAGTACTTC.

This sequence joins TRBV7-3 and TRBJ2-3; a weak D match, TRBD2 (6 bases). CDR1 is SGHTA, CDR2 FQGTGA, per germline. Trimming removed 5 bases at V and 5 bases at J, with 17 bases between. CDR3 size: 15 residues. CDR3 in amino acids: CASSPNGYSGDTQYF. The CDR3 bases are TGTGCCAGCAGCCCAAATGGTTATAGCGGAGATACGCAGTATTTT.

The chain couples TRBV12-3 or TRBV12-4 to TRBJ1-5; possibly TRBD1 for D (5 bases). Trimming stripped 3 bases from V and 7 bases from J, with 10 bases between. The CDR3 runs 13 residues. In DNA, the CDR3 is TGTGCCAGCAGTTTTAGGGGCTGGCAGCCCCAGCATTTT. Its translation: CASSFRGWQPQHF.

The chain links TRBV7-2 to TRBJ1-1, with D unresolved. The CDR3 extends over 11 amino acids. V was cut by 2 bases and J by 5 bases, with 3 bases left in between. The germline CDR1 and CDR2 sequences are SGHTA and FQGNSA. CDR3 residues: CASSLLTEAFF. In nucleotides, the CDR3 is TGTGCCAGCAGCTTATTAACTGAAGCTTTCTTT.

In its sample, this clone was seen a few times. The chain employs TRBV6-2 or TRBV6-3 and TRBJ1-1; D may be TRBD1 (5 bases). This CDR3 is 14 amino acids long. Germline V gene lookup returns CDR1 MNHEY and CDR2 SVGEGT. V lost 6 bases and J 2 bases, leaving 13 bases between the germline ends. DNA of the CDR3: TGTGCCAGCAGCCCCAGGGAGGGTAACACTGAAGCTTTCTTT. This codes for CASSPREGNTEAFF.

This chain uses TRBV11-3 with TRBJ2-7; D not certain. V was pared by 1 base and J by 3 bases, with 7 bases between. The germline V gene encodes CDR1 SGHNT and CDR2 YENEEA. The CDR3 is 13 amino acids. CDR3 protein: CASSLGYSYEQYF. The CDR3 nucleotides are TGTGCCAGCAGCTTAGGATACAGCTACGAGCAGTACTTC.

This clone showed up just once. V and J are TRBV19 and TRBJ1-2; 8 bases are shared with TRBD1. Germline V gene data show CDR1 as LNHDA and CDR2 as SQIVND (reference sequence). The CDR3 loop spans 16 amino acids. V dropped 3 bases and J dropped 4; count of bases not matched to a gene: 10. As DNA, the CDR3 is TGTGCCAGTAGTATGGCGGGGGCAGGGGGCTCCTATGGCTACACCTTC. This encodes CASSMAGAGGSYGYTF.

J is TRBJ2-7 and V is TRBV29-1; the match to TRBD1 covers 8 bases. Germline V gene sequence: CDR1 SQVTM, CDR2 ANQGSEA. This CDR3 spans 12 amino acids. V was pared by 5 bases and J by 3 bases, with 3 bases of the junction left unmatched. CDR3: CSVRGTGYEQYF. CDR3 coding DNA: TGCAGCGTTCGAGGGACAGGCTACGAGCAGTACTTC.

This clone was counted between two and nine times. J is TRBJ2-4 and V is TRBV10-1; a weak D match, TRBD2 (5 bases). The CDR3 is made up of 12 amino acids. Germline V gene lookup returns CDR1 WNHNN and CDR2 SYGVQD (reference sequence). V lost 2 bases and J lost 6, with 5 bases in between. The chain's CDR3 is CASSEEGNIQYF. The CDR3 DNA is TGCGCCAGCAGTGAGGAGGGAAACATTCAGTACTTC.

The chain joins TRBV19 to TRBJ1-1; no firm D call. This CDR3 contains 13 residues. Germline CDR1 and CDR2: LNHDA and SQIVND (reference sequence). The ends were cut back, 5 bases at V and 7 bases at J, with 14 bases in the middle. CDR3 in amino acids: CASSAREPREAFF. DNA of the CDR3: TGTGCCAGTAGTGCCCGGGAACCCCGTGAAGCTTTCTTT.

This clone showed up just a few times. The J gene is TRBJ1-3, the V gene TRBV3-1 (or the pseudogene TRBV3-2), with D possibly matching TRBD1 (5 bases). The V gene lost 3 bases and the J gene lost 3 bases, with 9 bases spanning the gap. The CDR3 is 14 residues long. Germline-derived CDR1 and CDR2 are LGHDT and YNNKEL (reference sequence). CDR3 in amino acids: CASSQTQGGNTIYF. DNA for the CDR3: TGTGCCAGCAGCCAGACGCAGGGTGGAAACACCATATATTTT.

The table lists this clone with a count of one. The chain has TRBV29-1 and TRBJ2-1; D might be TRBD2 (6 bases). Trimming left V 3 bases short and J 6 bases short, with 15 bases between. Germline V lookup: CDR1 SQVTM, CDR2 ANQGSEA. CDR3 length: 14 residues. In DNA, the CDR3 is TGCAGCGTTGACACACTCGTGGGGGGCAATGAGCAGTTCTTC. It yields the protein CSVDTLVGGNEQFF.